The source of this T cell receptor (beta chain) is a study of blood T cell repertoires in COVID-19. This CDR3 is built from 15 residues. CDR1 is SGHTA and CDR2 is FQGNSA in the germline V gene. The junction had 3 bases not matched to a gene; V was cut back by 3 bases and J by 1 base. Generated by immunoSEQ multiplex PCR, the TCRdb table keeps only in-frame clones and is missing some. The table records approximately 100,000 clones, 87% of them present only once. This clonotype originated in a middle-aged man in a cohort sampled during active COVID-19. The sample comprised peripheral blood. The chain combines TRBV7-2 with TRBJ2-3, with 8 bases identical to TRBD2. The CDR3 spells CASSFSGVRTDTQYF. CDR3 in DNA: TGTGCCAGCAGCTTTAGCGGGGTACGCACAGATACGCAGTATTTT.